This T cell receptor (beta chain) was captured in a study of T cell repertoires in cytomegalovirus infection. Germline V gene lookup returns CDR1 MNHNS and CDR2 SASEGT. Trimming removed 6 bases at V and 11 bases at J, with 17 bases between. The CDR3 loop spans 13 amino acids. MiXCR, run by TCRdb on the reads, gives a single entry per CDR3 protein. The sample has around 740,000 distinct CDR3 sequences; 35% are singletons. Study outcomes and limitations: The ex vivo response showed dominance by HLA-C-restricted CMV-specific TCR beta clonotypes.

On this clonotype itself: Its antigen is unknown.

This chain uses TRBV6-1 with TRBJ1-5; D may be TRBD1 (5 bases). Sequencing was done on a sample of PBMCs. This sequence originates from a human donor in good health (CMV status not recorded). Some clones in this sample may be carry-over from other donors' samples. The CDR3 sequence is CASRTSGADTQHF. CDR3 coding DNA: TGTGCCAGCAGGACCTCCGGGGCAGACACCCAGCATTTT.